The clone carrying this T cell receptor beta chain was counted a few times. This entry comes from a study of shared clonotypes between healthy human individuals. Overall study: Plates per donor: three CD4 naive, three CD4 memory, two CD8 naive, one CD8 memory.

Genomic DNA belonging to each subset was distributed in equal measure over several immunoSEQ plates. Libraries were prepared by immunoSEQ multiplex PCR; TCRdb keeps only in-frame clonotypes and omits some of them. Of approximately 99,000 clones in the sample, roughly two thirds were seen once. Sequencing used memory CD8+ T cells sorted from blood. Described subset: CD45RO+ cells pooled with CCR7-negative TemRA cells. This clonotype originated in a woman aged 25 to 39 in good health.

CDR3 in amino acids: CAISDEGPPYEQYF. The CDR3, as DNA: TGTGCCATCAGTGATGAGGGACCTCCCTACGAGCAGTACTTC. The V call is TRBV10-3, the J call TRBJ2-7; TRBD1 or TRBD2 may be the D gene (5 bases each). The CDR3 runs 14 residues. Germline lookup yields CDR1 ENHRY and CDR2 SYGVKD. Trimming took 3 bases from V and 2 from J, leaving 11 bases between them.